These 22 T cell receptor beta chains share one sample of origin, sequenced in a study of graft-versus-host responses after intestinal transplantation. Clones were sequenced by immunoSEQ multiplex PCR, and TCRdb holds only the in-frame ones, with some missing. In the table there are 95,000 to 130,000 clones, around nine tenths of which are singletons. These TCRs' antigens remain unknown. Sequencing was performed on unstimulated CD4+ T cells sorted from spleen or lymph node cells, taken before intestinal transplant. Source of these receptors: a human donor who received an intestinal transplant.

This rearrangement joins TRBV18 to TRBJ2-7; 7 nucleotides match TRBD1. The V and J ends lost 6 bases and 4 bases, in that order; junction bases with no gene match: 12. This CDR3 is 15 amino acids long. The germline CDR1 and CDR2 sequences are KGHSH and LQKENI. In DNA, the CDR3 is TGTGCCAGCTCCTCACCCGACGACAGGGCTTACGAGCAGTACTTC. Translated: CASSSPDDRAYEQYF.

The chain links TRBV10-3 to TRBJ1-4, with TRBD1 matching 8 bases. With V trimmed by 10 bases and J by 4 bases, 17 bases remained unmatched. Germline V gene data show CDR1 as ENHRY and CDR2 as SYGVKD. There are 17 residues in the CDR3. CDR3 nucleotides: TGTGCCACCTCCCACGGGGCAGGGGGCATAAATAATGAAAAACTGTTTTTT. Residues: CATSHGAGGINNEKLFF.

The CDR3 spells CASSPDNLNTEAFF. The CDR3 DNA sequence: TGCGCCAGCAGCCCGGACAACTTGAACACTGAAGCTTTCTTT. The V call is TRBV5-1, the J call TRBJ1-1; a weak D match, TRBD1 (5 bases). Trimming took 4 bases from V and 0 from J, leaving 10 bases between them. Per the germline V gene, CDR1 is SGHRS and CDR2 is YFSETQ. The CDR3 has 14 residues.

The J gene is TRBJ2-6, the V gene TRBV18, with D unresolved. V lost 8 bases to trimming and J lost 1 base, with 9 bases between them. The CDR3 runs to 14 residues. In germline, CDR1 is KGHSH, CDR2 LQKENI. The CDR3 DNA sequence: TGTGCCAGCCAAGCCAGGTCTGGGGCCAACGTCCTGACTTTC. Translation: CASQARSGANVLTF.

The rearrangement links TRBV5-1 to TRBJ2-2; TRBD2 aligns across 14 bases. CDR1 and CDR2 from the germline V gene are SGHRS and YFSETQ. V trimming: 3 bases; J trimming: 5 bases; junction bases outside the gene matches: 12. There are 19 residues in the CDR3. The CDR3 nucleotides read TGCGCCAGCAGCTGGACCAGACTAGCGGGAGGGGGATGGACCGGGGAGCTGTTTTTT. Translating gives CASSWTRLAGGGWTGELFF.

The sample holds one count of this clone. J is TRBJ2-7 and V is TRBV6-4, with 9 bases aligning to TRBD1. V gave up 0 bases and J gave up 2 bases; unmatched junction bases: 2. Germline assignment: CDR1 MRHNA and CDR2 SNTAGT. The CDR3 sequence is 15 residues long. CDR3 region: CASSDSGQGAYEQYF. The DNA of the CDR3 is TGTGCCAGCAGTGACTCGGGACAGGGAGCCTACGAGCAGTACTTC.

V and J are TRBV7-8 and TRBJ2-3, with D maybe TRBD1 (6 bases). In germline, CDR1 is SGHVS, CDR2 FQNEAQ. V was clipped by 2 bases and J by 2 bases, with 8 bases between them. The CDR3 sequence is 14 residues long. CDR3 in amino acids: CASSLRGSTDTQYF. DNA for the CDR3: TGTGCCAGCAGCTTAAGGGGGTCCACAGATACGCAGTATTTT.

The gene calls are TRBV7-6 and TRBJ2-3; D is ambiguous. Trimming cost V 2 bases and J 7 bases, with 13 bases left between them. The germline gives CDR1 SGHVS, CDR2 FNYEAQ. The CDR3 covers 14 residues. The CDR3 is CASSLLAGPNTQYF. DNA of the CDR3: TGTGCCAGCAGCTTACTGGCAGGTCCAAATACGCAGTATTTT.

V is TRBV5-6 and J is TRBJ2-2; D is ambiguous. Trimming removed 0 bases at V and 8 bases at J, with 11 bases between. There are 14 residues in the CDR3. CDR1 SGHDT and CDR2 YYEEEE come from the germline V gene. CDR3 sequence: CASSLGLLEGELFF. CDR3 nucleotides: TGTGCCAGCAGCTTGGGTCTACTCGAAGGGGAGCTGTTTTTT. Full variable domain (missing parts from reference TRBV5-6 and TRBJ2-2): DAGVTQSPTHLIKTRGQQVTLRCSPKSGHDTVSWYQQALGQGPQFIFQYYEEEERQRGNFPDRFSGHQFPNYSSELNVNALLLGDSALYLCASSLGLLEGELFFGEGSRLTVL.

The V and J genes are TRBV7-6 and TRBJ2-2; TRBD1 might be the D (5 bases). The CDR3 is 20 amino acids. Germline values: CDR1 SGHVS, CDR2 FNYEAQ. With 3 bases removed from V and 4 bases from J, the gap between germline ends came to 27 bases. The CDR3 region is CASSFSLSPILTVSTGELFF. The CDR3 DNA is TGTGCCAGCAGCTTTAGCCTCTCACCGATTCTGACAGTTTCCACCGGGGAGCTGTTTTTT.

This chain joins TRBV5-6 and TRBJ2-2; possible D gene TRBD1, 6 bases. With 0 bases removed from V and 6 bases from J, the gap between germline ends came to 9 bases. Germline CDR1 reads SGHDT; CDR2 reads YYEEEE. The CDR3 is made up of 14 amino acids. The CDR3 here is CASSLGGRPGELFF. Here the CDR3 DNA reads TGTGCCAGCAGCTTGGGGGGGCGGCCCGGGGAGCTGTTTTTT.

V and J are TRBV13 and TRBJ2-7; 9 bases are a match to TRBD2. Trimming took 1 base from V and 3 from J; bases not matched to a gene: 1. The CDR3 is 14 residues long. Germline CDR1 and CDR2: PRHDT and FYEKMQ (reference sequence). CDR3 protein: CASSLVSGSYEQYF. The CDR3 nucleotides read TGTGCCAGCAGCTTAGTTAGCGGGAGCTACGAGCAGTACTTC.

This clone turned up a few times. V is TRBV6-5 and J is TRBJ2-1; 8 bases fit TRBD1. The V gene end was trimmed by 2 bases and the J gene end by 0 bases; junction bases not matched to a gene: 0. Germline loops: CDR1 MNHEY, CDR2 SVGAGI. The CDR3 covers 15 residues. CDR3 bases: TGTGCCAGCAGTTACGGGACAGGCTCCTACAATGAGCAGTTCTTC. Residues: CASSYGTGSYNEQFF.

The chain uses TRBV18 and TRBJ2-7, with 8 bases identical to TRBD1. Per germline, CDR1 KGHSH and CDR2 LQKENI. Germline trimming cut 3 bases from V and 2 bases from J; bases unmatched to any gene: 6. CDR3 length equals 15 residues. In DNA form, the CDR3 reads TGTGCCAGCTCACCCCCAGGGGGCCTCACCTACGAGCAGTACTTC. Residues: CASSPPGGLTYEQYF. Full variable domain (missing parts from reference TRBV18 and TRBJ2-7): NAGVMQNPRHLVRRRGQEARLRCSPMKGHSHVYWYRQLPEEGLKFMVYLQKENIIDESGMPKERFSAEFPKEGPSILRIQQVVRGDSAAYFCASSPPGGLTYEQYFGPGTRLTVT.

The genes are TRBV6-5 and TRBJ1-2; 9 nucleotides line up with TRBD1. Germline V gene sequence: CDR1 MNHEY, CDR2 SVGAGI. The CDR3 sequence is 12 residues long. After removal of 4 bases from V and 8 bases from J, the junction contained 2 bases not matched to a gene. The CDR3, as DNA: TGTGCCAGCAGTTTTACAGGGGGCGGCTACACCTTC. Encoded protein: CASSFTGGGYTF.

The chain couples TRBV2 to TRBJ2-2; the match to TRBD2 covers 9 bases. The trim removed 8 bases at V and 0 bases at J, leaving 10 bases unmatched. The CDR3 totals 17 residues. CDR1 is SNHLY, CDR2 FYNNEI, per germline. The CDR3 nucleotides are TGTGCCAGCCGCCACCGATCTAGCGGGACGAACACCGGGGAGCTGTTTTTT. It codes for CASRHRSSGTNTGELFF. Filled out from reference TRBV2 and TRBJ2-2, the complete variable domain reads EPEVTQTPSHQVTQMGQEVILRCVPISNHLYFYWYRQILGQKVEFLVSFYNNEISEKSEIFDDQFSVERPDGSNFTLKIRSTKLEDSAMYFCASRHRSSGTNTGELFFGEGSRLTVL.

This rearrangement joins TRBV7-9 to TRBJ2-7, with 8 bases that match TRBD1. This CDR3 has 13 amino acids. V shed 5 bases and J 5 bases; nucleotides not matched to a gene: 5. Per germline, CDR1 SEHNR and CDR2 FQNEAQ (reference sequence). The CDR3 DNA is TGTGCCAGCAGCCTTCGACAGGGGCACGAGCAGTACTTC. Translating gives CASSLRQGHEQYF.

This chain uses TRBV27 with TRBJ2-5, with D maybe TRBD2 (6 bases). Germline-derived CDR1 and CDR2 are MNHEY and SMNVEV (reference sequence). The CDR3 consists of 15 residues. The V gene lost 5 bases and the J gene lost 5 bases, with 18 bases spanning the gap. The CDR3 region is CASSPSRVSGETQYF. For the CDR3, the DNA is TGTGCCAGCAGTCCCTCCCGTGTGAGCGGGGAGACCCAGTACTTC.

The chain links TRBV30 to TRBJ2-6; D may be TRBD1 (6 bases). V was shortened by 5 bases and J by 2 bases, with 7 bases between the two germline ends. CDR3 length: 13 amino acids. From germline, CDR1 is GTSNPN and CDR2 SVGIG (reference sequence). The CDR3 coding sequence is TGTGCCTGGCGACAGGCTGGGGCCAACGTCCTGACTTTC. This sequence encodes CAWRQAGANVLTF.

The rearrangement links TRBV25-1 to TRBJ2-1; tentatively, D is TRBD2 (6 bases). V was pared by 4 bases and J by 0 bases, with 16 bases between. CDR3 length: 17 residues. The germline V gene encodes CDR1 MGHDK and CDR2 SYGVNS. CDR3 in amino acids: CASSGPLAVSSYNEQFF. The DNA of the CDR3 is TGTGCCAGCAGTGGACCGTTAGCGGTAAGCTCCTACAATGAGCAGTTCTTC.

The V gene is TRBV30, the J gene TRBJ1-2; D not certain. This CDR3 has 13 residues. The ends were cut back, 2 bases at V and 6 bases at J, with 13 bases in the middle. CDR1 is GTSNPN, CDR2 SVGIG, per germline (reference sequence). This chain's CDR3 is CAWSPLGSDGYTF. For the CDR3, the DNA is TGTGCCTGGAGTCCCCTAGGGAGTGATGGCTACACCTTC. Full variable domain (outside the CDR3, taken from reference TRBV30 and TRBJ1-2): SQTIHQWPATLVQPVGSPLSLECTVEGTSNPNLYWYRQAAGRGLQLLFYSVGIGQISSEVPQNLSASRPQDRQFILSSKKLLLSDSGFYLCAWSPLGSDGYTFGSGTRLTVV.

The chain carries TRBV2 and TRBJ2-3; the D gene is possibly TRBD2 (5 bases). This CDR3 has 15 residues. Trimming took 4 bases from V and 1 from J, leaving 12 bases between them. Germline V gives CDR1 SNHLY, CDR2 FYNNEI. The CDR3 sequence is CASSVGGLGTDTQYF. The CDR3 DNA reads as TGTGCCAGCAGTGTAGGAGGACTCGGCACAGATACGCAGTATTTT.